This T cell receptor (beta chain) was profiled in a study of sequential checkpoint blockade in melanoma. Study as a whole: Arm A got nivolumab then ipilimumab; arm B the reverse, 1:1.

Described treatment: randomized to nivolumab then ipilimumab (arm A) or the reverse (arm B). Patients had received no earlier DNA-damaging chemotherapy. From thawed PBMCs, live CD3+CD8+ cells negative for CD19 and CD56 were sorted. Produced via immunoSEQ multiplex PCR; TCRdb's table is partial and in-frame only. The table records around 18,000 clones, 56% of them present only once. Germline CDR1 MNHEY, CDR2 SVGAGI. Trimming took 7 bases from V and 4 from J; bases not matched to a gene: 7. The CDR3 has 15 amino acids. The source of this sequence is a human donor with melanoma. The chain carries TRBV6-5 and TRBJ2-7; TRBD2 matches 13 bases. Sequenced here: CD8+ T cells sorted from blood (inferred from file names), sampled from a patient given nivolumab and ipilimumab in sequence. CDR3 sequence: CASTLTSGGSYEQYF. For the CDR3, the DNA is TGTGCCAGCACCCTGACTAGCGGGGGGTCGTACGAGCAGTACTTC.